The 3 T cell receptor beta chains listed next were all sequenced from one sample in a study of CD8 T cells in Susac syndrome. Reverse transcription of roughly 0.5 to 1 ug RNA was carried out with random hexamers. TCRdb reprocessed the immunoSEQ multiplex PCR reads via MiXCR and lists one record per CDR3 protein. The table has about 130,000 distinct CDR3 sequences, 85% to 95% seen once. Sequencing was performed on CD8+ T cells from PBMCs. The source is a human donor with Susac syndrome.

The chain uses TRBV13 and TRBJ1-1; D remains ambiguous. V lost 0 bases to trimming and J lost 3 bases, with 8 bases between them. Germline V gene lookup returns CDR1 PRHDT and CDR2 FYEKMQ (reference sequence). This CDR3 region has 14 residues. CDR3 nucleotide sequence: TGTGCCAGCAGCTTAGGCCGAAGCTACACTGAAGCTTTCTTT. Its protein product is CASSLGRSYTEAFF. The full variable domain, with the rest looked up from reference TRBV13 and TRBJ1-1, is AAGVIQSPRHLIKEKRETATLKCYPIPRHDTVYWYQQGPGQDPQFLISFYEKMQSDKGSIPDRFSAQQFSDYHSELNMSSLELGDSALYFCASSLGRSYTEAFFGQGTRLTVV.

The chain is built from TRBV6-5 and TRBJ2-3; TRBD2 aligns across 8 bases. J lost 0 bases, V lost 4 bases, and 6 bases had no gene match. CDR1 and CDR2 (germline): MNHEY, SVGAGI. CDR3 length: 16 residues. CDR3 in amino acids: CASSSERGTSTDTQYF. In DNA, the CDR3 is TGTGCCAGCAGTTCCGAGCGGGGGACTAGCACAGATACGCAGTATTTT.

The J gene is TRBJ2-5, the V gene TRBV29-1; D unresolved. This CDR3 region has 15 residues. Trimming removed 0 bases from V and 0 bases from J, with 11 bases in between. CDR1 is SQVTM, CDR2 ANQGSEA, per germline. The CDR3: CSVEDRVMYQETQYF. CDR3 coding DNA: TGCAGCGTTGAAGATCGGGTGATGTACCAAGAGACCCAGTACTTC.